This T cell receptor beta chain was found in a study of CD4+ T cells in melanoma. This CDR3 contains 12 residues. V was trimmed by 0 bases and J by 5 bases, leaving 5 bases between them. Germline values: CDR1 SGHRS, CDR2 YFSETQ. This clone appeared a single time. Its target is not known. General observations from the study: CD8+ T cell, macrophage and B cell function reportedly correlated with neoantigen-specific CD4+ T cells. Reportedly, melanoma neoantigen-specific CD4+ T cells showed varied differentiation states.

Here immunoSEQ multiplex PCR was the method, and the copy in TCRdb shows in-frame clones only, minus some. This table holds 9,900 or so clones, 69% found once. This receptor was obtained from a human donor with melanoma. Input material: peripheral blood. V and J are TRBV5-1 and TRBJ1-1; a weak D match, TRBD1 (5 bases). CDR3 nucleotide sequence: TGCGCCAGCAGCTTGGAGGGGACTGAAGCTTTCTTT. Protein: CASSLEGTEAFF.